These 7 T cell receptor beta chains came from one sample sequenced in a study of Ad26.COV2.S vaccination and SARS-CoV-2 variants. Repertoires were generated with immunoSEQ multiplex PCR, while TCRdb's copy carries only in-frame clones and drops some. The table has around 300,000 clones, 65% to 90% seen once. As for treatment: some 19 received Ad26.COV2.S at low or high dose, single or two shots; 5 received placebo; per-sample allocation not given. Collection of the samples took place on day 63 after the first injection of vaccine or placebo. This material consisted of peripheral blood, taken in a trial of Ad26.COV2.S vaccine versus placebo. These receptors all come from a person between 18 and 65 years old who received the Ad26.COV2.S COVID-19 vaccine or a placebo.

Here the CDR3 DNA reads TGTGCCAGTAGTATAGTTCTTTCAGACGCGAACACCGGGGAGCTGTTTTTT. This translates into CASSIVLSDANTGELFF. The chain combines TRBV19 with TRBJ2-2; D remains unclear. The germline gives CDR1 LNHDA, CDR2 SQIVND (reference sequence). Trimming shortened V by 1 base and J by 0 bases, and 12 bases separated the two germline ends. This CDR3 spans 17 amino acids.

On this clone: Its ends do not fully match the called genes, so a read error is possible. The chain employs TRBV19 and TRBJ2-5; D uncertain. The CDR3 covers 13 residues. Germline values: CDR1 LNHDA, CDR2 SQIVND (reference sequence). CDR3 coding DNA: TGTGCCAGTAGCAGGACCCTAAAAGAGGCCCAGTACTTC. Protein: CASSRTLKEAQYF.

This clone was seen a few times. The rearrangement uses TRBV19 and TRBJ1-4, with unresolved D. This CDR3 comprises 15 residues. Trimming shortened V by 3 bases and J by 7 bases, and 15 bases separated the two germline ends. Germline values: CDR1 LNHDA, CDR2 SQIVND (reference sequence). CDR3 loop: CASSIIRGLSEKLFF. CDR3 bases: TGTGCCAGTAGTATCATCAGAGGGCTGAGTGAAAAACTGTTTTTT. The whole variable domain, remainder taken from reference TRBV19 and TRBJ1-4, is DGGITQSPKYLFRKEGQNVTLSCEQNLNHDAMYWYRQDPGQGLRLIYYSQIVNDFQKGDIAEGYSVSREKKESFPLTVTSAQKNPTAFYLCASSIIRGLSEKLFFGSGTQLSVL.

Only a few counts were recorded for this clone. This sequence joins TRBV6-2 or TRBV6-3 and TRBJ2-5; tentative D call: TRBD1 (6 bases). CDR1 and CDR2 from the germline V gene are MNHEY and SVGEGT. The CDR3 has 15 residues. Trimming cost V 3 bases and J 4 bases, with 15 bases left between them. The CDR3 reads CASSYDRSRGETQYF. The CDR3 DNA sequence: TGTGCCAGCAGTTATGACAGGTCGAGGGGAGAGACCCAGTACTTC.

The table lists this clone with a few counts. The chain carries TRBV12-3 or TRBV12-4 and TRBJ1-1; no firm D call. The CDR3 extends over 8 amino acids. The V end lost 6 bases, the J end lost 13 bases, and 6 bases lay between the germline ends. The DNA of the CDR3 is TGTGCCAGCAGATGTGATTTCTTT. Translating gives CASRCDFF.

The J gene is TRBJ2-5, the V gene TRBV5-6; D remains ambiguous. The CDR3 loop spans 14 amino acids. Germline V gives CDR1 SGHDT, CDR2 YYEEEE. Trimming left V 0 bases short and J 4 bases short, with 10 bases between. CDR3 in amino acids: CASSLVRSGETQYF. In DNA form, the CDR3 reads TGTGCCAGCAGCTTGGTTCGATCGGGAGAGACCCAGTACTTC.

This rearrangement joins TRBV7-9 to TRBJ2-7, with 9 bases aligning to TRBD1. This CDR3 is built from 15 residues. V trimming: 3 bases; J trimming: 2 bases; junction bases outside the gene matches: 5. CDR1 is SEHNR and CDR2 is FQNEAQ in the germline V gene (reference sequence). CDR3 nucleotide sequence: TGTGCCAGCAGCTTCGGACAGGGGACACCCTACGAGCAGTACTTC. Translating it yields CASSFGQGTPYEQYF.